Many counts were recorded for the clone carrying this TCR beta chain. Its target is not known. The unsorted libraries were made from 2 million PBMCs kept at -80 C. These data belong to a study of neurological immune-mediated disorders. As for the cDNA, it was generated by 5'RACE with 10-nucleotide random UMIs. MiXCR was run by TCRdb on the 5' RACE reads, yielding one entry per CDR3 protein. The profile shows approximately 50,000 distinct CDR3 sequences, about 9.4% of them singletons. Trimming cost V 3 bases and J 1 base, with 10 bases left between them. CDR3 length: 15 residues. Germline CDR1 reads LNHNV; CDR2 reads YYDKDF (reference sequence). Study-wide results and limits: Across subjects, no CDR3 amino acid sequence appeared in expanded clones of more than one subject, a finding that suggested private repertoires in all groups. HTLV-1-associated myelopathy had the most TCR clonal expansion, while multiple sclerosis had the least, a level that fell below healthy controls.

The receptor's source is a man between 65 and 85 years old with HTLV-1-associated myelopathy (HAM/TSP). This sequence joins TRBV15 and TRBJ2-1, with D possibly being TRBD2 (6 bases). The sequenced sample consisted of PBMCs. The CDR3 DNA reads as TGTGCCACCAGCAGGAACCTAGCGTCCTACAATGAGCAGTTCTTC. Its translation is CATSRNLASYNEQFF.